One T cell receptor beta chain is described in this entry. This receptor's antigen is unknown. Base qualities are missing; no much larger clone stands one base away. The CDR3 regions of human TCRbeta chains were analyzed by immunosequencing. In the original analysis: Repertoire TCRs were checked for matches against a reference library of SARS-CoV-2-specific TCRs that had been generated using the MIRA antigen-specificity platform. Breadth was defined as the fraction of unique TCRs that were SARS-CoV-2-associated. Depth was defined as the fraction of total T cells that were SARS-CoV-2-associated. Each spike-specific TCR was assigned to its reactive spike region and to a CD4 or CD8 class using the MIRA data. Log10-transformed breadth and depth values were compared by one-way ANOVA with Sidak's multiple comparisons tests. The table was pulled from immuneACCESS by TCRdb, which kept in-frame rearrangements only. Such tables lose some clones; where checked, under half of the loss comes from unresolved V genes, and the rest has no known cause. V, J and clone size reflect that table, while D and trimming were determined from the DNA. Recorded for this sample are about 190,000 clones; 80% to 95% of them occurred a single time. The ten largest clones take up 1% to 1.5% of the sample.

This entry is derived from a study of T cell responses to AZD1222 COVID-19 vaccine (dated by TCRdb to 2020 to 2022). Regarding the research as a whole: AZD1222 recipients with second doses at about 4 weeks or about 12 weeks were pooled, because spike-specific TCR depth and breadth did not differ between schedules. TCR sequencing was performed for more than 230 trial participants, of whom around 200 were given two doses of AZD1222 and approximately 26 were given two doses of MenACWY control vaccine. Trial participants were enrolled by age into 18-55, 56-69 and 70-plus year subgroups, with about 150, 27 and 61 TCR-sequenced participants respectively.

Per the germline V gene, MNHEY is the CDR1 and SVGAGI is the CDR2. Including cysteine and phenylalanine, the CDR3 has 15 amino acids. The kept DNA is CDR3 alone, 45 bases in frame from the first base. Relative to germline, V is 0 bases shorter and J is 7 bases shorter, with 15 bases between their ends. What this sample's time point label stands for: baseline before first vaccination. Vaccinee samples came from UK trials COV001 and COV002, including a single-blind randomized controlled phase 2/3 trial of AZD1222 (ChAdOx1 nCoV-19) in healthy adults. For TCRbeta chain sequencing, PBMC samples were collected from trial participants at day 0 and at day 28 after the second dose. On the study overall, not on this receptor specifically: In the small 56-69-year group, the increase in depth fell short of significance, most likely because of low power. The vaccine-associated CD4 TCRs covered the entire spike protein, and the dominant responses fell in regions 160-218 and 743-854. Conclusions about previously exposed vaccinees are limited, since just 5 to 7 AZD1222 recipients were seropositive for SARS-CoV-2 at baseline. Because no day 14 peak-response samples were available, the repertoires could be characterized only after the peak T cell response. Epitopes outside the regions mutated in the B.1.351 and B.1.1.7 variants were reportedly recognized by nearly half of the unique spike-specific TCRs. After two AZD1222 doses, spike-specific TCR breadth and depth were significantly higher than at day 0 and than in MenACWY recipients. Most participants were white British and females outnumbered males, and the authors suggested that clonal diversity may have been underestimated.

The sample consisted of peripheral blood, taken on day 0 of AZD1222 vaccination. This chain is built from TRBV6-5 and TRBJ1-1, and possibly TRBD1, on 6 matching bases. The receptor was derived from an adult in good health. The CDR3 amino acid sequence is: CASSYSVWTESEAFF. The sequence in DNA is TGTGCCAGCAGTTACTCTGTCTGGACAGAAAGTGAAGCTTTCTTT.